Following are 20 T cell receptor beta chains from one sample sequenced in a study of shared clonotypes between healthy human individuals. Produced via immunoSEQ multiplex PCR; TCRdb's table is partial and in-frame only. This sample has under 150,000 clones; more than 65% occur once, and the top ten carry about 22%. Material: memory CD8+ T cells sorted from blood. Specified subset: CD45RO+ cells pooled with CCR7-negative TemRA cells. The receptor source for this set is a woman aged 25-40 years in good health.

The V and J genes are TRBV29-1 and TRBJ2-1; a possible D gene is TRBD2 (6 bases). The CDR3 spans 12 residues. Germline V gene data show CDR1 as SQVTM and CDR2 as ANQGSEA. Trimming cost V 7 bases and J 6 bases, with 13 bases left between them. CDR3 bases: TGCAGCGCTAGCGTAGGGGTCAATGAGCAGTTCTTC. It is translated as CSASVGVNEQFF.

The gene calls are TRBV5-6 and TRBJ2-7; D possibly corresponds to TRBD1 (6 bases). Per germline, CDR1 SGHDT and CDR2 YYEEEE. The CDR3 covers 13 residues. The ends were cut back, 2 bases at V and 5 bases at J, with 11 bases in the middle. The CDR3 loop reads CASSLLTGNEQYF. The CDR3 DNA reads TGTGCCAGCAGCTTATTAACAGGGAACGAGCAGTACTTC.

This clone was observed many times. The genes are TRBV13 and TRBJ1-2; 9 bases are shared with TRBD1. Germline V gene lookup returns CDR1 PRHDT and CDR2 FYEKMQ (reference sequence). The CDR3 is 15 amino acids. With V trimmed by 5 bases and J by 5 bases, 9 bases remained unmatched. For the CDR3, the DNA is TGTGCCAGCAGCGTACAGGGGGCTGGGATATATGGCTACACCTTC. It specifies CASSVQGAGIYGYTF.

About this clone itself: The junction does not match germline at one end; this may be a read error. The rearrangement uses TRBV6-5 and TRBJ2-7; D remains ambiguous. Per the germline V gene, CDR1 is MNHEY and CDR2 is SVGAGI. This CDR3 comprises 11 residues. CDR3 protein: CASSDSPGQYF. The CDR3 DNA is TGTGCCAGCAGTGACTCTCCAGGCCAGTACTTC.

The genes are TRBV19 and TRBJ2-1; D gene ambiguous. Trimming left V 3 bases short and J 0 bases short, with 9 bases between. Germline CDR1 and CDR2: LNHDA and SQIVND (reference sequence). The CDR3 extends over 15 amino acids. The CDR3 nucleotides read TGTGCCAGTAGTATCAGCCCGTCCTCCTACAATGAGCAGTTCTTC. Encoded protein: CASSISPSSYNEQFF.

This clone was observed at least ten times. The V gene is TRBV6-1, the J gene TRBJ2-1, with 8 positions matching TRBD2. The germline CDR1 and CDR2 sequences are MNHNS and SASEGT. The CDR3 length is 15 residues. V lost 4 bases to trimming and J lost 3 bases; unmatched junction nucleotides: 5. CDR3 protein: CASSGASGHYNEQFF. For the CDR3, the DNA is TGTGCCAGCAGTGGCGCTAGCGGGCACTACAATGAGCAGTTCTTC.

This clone appeared a few times. The chain uses TRBV6-6 and TRBJ2-7; D may be TRBD2 (5 bases). V was trimmed by 0 bases and J by 3 bases, leaving 9 bases between them. This CDR3 spans 14 amino acids. From germline, CDR1 is MNHNY and CDR2 SVGAGI (reference sequence). The CDR3 reads CASSYSEEGYEQYF. The CDR3 coding sequence is TGTGCCAGCAGTTACTCCGAAGAGGGCTACGAGCAGTACTTC.

The CDR3 is CASSTGWGTDTQYF. The CDR3 DNA sequence: TGCGCCAGCAGTACAGGGTGGGGGACAGATACGCAGTATTTT. V is TRBV10-2 and J is TRBJ2-3, with D tentatively TRBD1 (6 bases). Germline V CDR1 and CDR2: WSHSY, SAAADI. V was cut by 5 bases and J by 3 bases, with 12 bases left in between. The CDR3 has 14 residues.

The genes are TRBV14 and TRBJ1-4; 7 positions agree with TRBD1. The J segment lost 7 bases and the V segment lost 3 bases, leaving 14 bases of the junction unmatched. The germline CDR1 and CDR2 sequences are SGHDN and FVKESK. The CDR3 length is 17 residues. CDR3 sequence reads: CASSQGLTGPGLEKLFF. For the CDR3, the DNA is TGTGCCAGCAGCCAGGGACTGACAGGGCCGGGCCTTGAAAAACTGTTTTTT.

The chain combines TRBV29-1 with TRBJ2-7, with a weak D call TRBD1 (5 bases). Germline loops: CDR1 SQVTM, CDR2 ANQGSEA. CDR3 length: 15 residues. Trimming cost V 4 bases and J 1 base, with 17 bases left between them. The CDR3 sequence is CSVVGLQGRSYEQYF. In nucleotides, the CDR3 is TGCAGCGTTGTAGGTTTGCAGGGTCGGTCCTACGAGCAGTACTTC.

V and J are TRBV28 and TRBJ1-1, with unresolved D. Trimming cost V 2 bases and J 1 base, with 5 bases left between them. Germline CDR1 reads MDHEN; CDR2 reads SYDVKM. The CDR3 sequence is 13 residues long. The CDR3 spells CASSLGRNTEAFF. DNA for the CDR3: TGTGCCAGCAGTTTAGGTAGGAACACTGAAGCTTTCTTT.

This clone was seen at least ten times. The chain combines TRBV27 with TRBJ2-3; TRBD2 is a possible D gene (6 bases). The V gene's germline CDR1 is MNHEY and CDR2 SMNVEV (reference sequence). The germline V and J ends were trimmed by 4 bases and 10 bases, with 21 bases remaining between them. The length of the CDR3 is 15 residues. The CDR3 nucleotides read TGTGCCAGCAGTTCGGGGACTCCCCCCGGTGACGCGCAGTATTTT. Protein product: CASSSGTPPGDAQYF.

The rearrangement links TRBV5-3 to TRBJ1-5; no firm D call. TRBV5-3 counts as an open reading frame of uncertain function. The germline V and J ends were trimmed by 8 bases and 4 bases, with 10 bases remaining between them. This CDR3 spans 12 amino acids. As DNA, the CDR3 is TGTGCCAGCAGCGCCTATAATCAGCCCCAGCATTTT. Its translation: CASSAYNQPQHF.

The J gene is TRBJ2-2, the V gene TRBV27; D unclear. The CDR3 spans 13 residues. Germline CDR1 reads MNHEY; CDR2 reads SMNVEV (reference sequence). Trimming stripped 6 bases from V and 6 bases from J, with 11 bases between. The CDR3 bases are TGTGCCAGCAGACCGTTTTCCTCCGGGGAGCTGTTTTTT. It codes for CASRPFSSGELFF.

This clone was counted at least ten times. The gene calls are TRBV11-2 and TRBJ2-7; no reliable D call. CDR1 is SGHAT, CDR2 FQNNGV, per germline. CDR3 length: 13 amino acids. Trimming shortened V by 5 bases and J by 2 bases, and 10 bases separated the two germline ends. The DNA of the CDR3 is TGTGCCAGCAGCCTCCATTTGGCCTACGAGCAGTACTTC. Amino acids: CASSLHLAYEQYF.

This clone has a single count. The chain is built from TRBV7-9 and TRBJ2-3; D possibly corresponds to TRBD1 (7 bases). The CDR3 consists of 17 residues. V lost 1 base and J 5 bases, leaving 19 bases between the germline ends. The germline V gene encodes CDR1 SEHNR and CDR2 FQNEAQ (reference sequence). The CDR3 coding sequence is TGTGCCAGCAGCTTAGAAACCGCACGCGGGACAGTAGATACGCAGTATTTT. Residues: CASSLETARGTVDTQYF.

The V and J genes are TRBV28 and TRBJ2-3, with 11 bases matching TRBD2. With V trimmed by 3 bases and J by 1 base, 6 bases remained unmatched. The CDR3 consists of 17 residues. The germline V gene encodes CDR1 MDHEN and CDR2 SYDVKM. DNA for the CDR3: TGTGCCAGCAGTTTCTTAACTAGCGGGAGCGGCACAGATACGCAGTATTTT. This encodes CASSFLTSGSGTDTQYF.

The chain uses TRBV7-8 and TRBJ2-1; 9 bases agree with TRBD2. The ends lost 5 bases at V and 0 bases at J; junction bases unmatched: 5. The CDR3 has 16 amino acids. Looked up from germline, CDR1 is SGHVS and CDR2 is FQNEAQ. In nucleotides, the CDR3 is TGTGCCAGCAGCGACGATAGCGGGAGCTCCTACAATGAGCAGTTCTTC. This codes for CASSDDSGSSYNEQFF. The whole variable domain, filled in from reference TRBV7-8 and TRBJ2-1, reads GAGVSQSPRYKVAKRGQDVALRCDPISGHVSLFWYQQALGQGPEFLTYFQNEAQLDKSGLPSDRFFAERPEGSVSTLKIQRTQQEDSAVYLCASSDDSGSSYNEQFFGPGTRLTVL.

The genes are TRBV7-9 and TRBJ2-1, with 10 bases that match TRBD2. The V gene end was trimmed by 5 bases and the J gene end by 4 bases; junction bases not matched to a gene: 5. The CDR3 loop spans 15 amino acids. From germline, CDR1 is SEHNR and CDR2 FQNEAQ (reference sequence). The CDR3 DNA reads as TGTGCCAGCAGCCCTCGGACTAGCGGATACAATGAGCAGTTCTTC. Translated, it gives CASSPRTSGYNEQFF.

The gene calls are TRBV5-4 and TRBJ2-7, with TRBD2 matching 7 bases. V shed 4 bases and J 5 bases; nucleotides not matched to a gene: 12. The V gene's germline CDR1 is SGHNT and CDR2 YYREEE (reference sequence). This CDR3 is 15 amino acids long. The CDR3 protein is CASSPVAGEVDEQYF. CDR3 DNA: TGTGCCAGCAGCCCGGTCGCGGGAGAGGTTGACGAGCAGTACTTC.